This passage covers 32 T cell receptor beta chains from one sample sequenced in a study of beta chain features in type 1 diabetes. Expressed TCRB transcripts were sequenced after all isolated RNA was converted to cDNA. Repertoires were generated with immunoSEQ multiplex PCR, while TCRdb's copy carries only in-frame clones and drops some. The sample lists around 40,000 clones, over 50% occurring once. Sequencing used Tregs from blood. These receptors were obtained from a woman in her late teens or twenties in good health.

This sequence joins TRBV2 and TRBJ2-7; maybe TRBD1 (6 bases). The germline V and J ends were trimmed by 0 bases and 2 bases, with 11 bases remaining between them. From germline, CDR1 is SNHLY and CDR2 FYNNEI. The CDR3 covers 15 residues. CDR3 sequence (DNA): TGTGCCAGCAGTGAAGCCTTCGACAGGACCTACGAGCAGTACTTC. Protein sequence: CASSEAFDRTYEQYF.

DNA for the CDR3: TGTGCCAGACTAACGGGACAGGGGGCCGCTGAAGCTTTCTTT. Protein sequence: CARLTGQGAAEAFF. The V and J genes are TRBV30 and TRBJ1-1; 12 positions match TRBD1. The CDR3 totals 14 residues. The germline CDR1 and CDR2 sequences are GTSNPN and SVGIG (reference sequence). V lost 8 bases, J lost 6 bases, and 10 bases stayed unmatched.

The chain joins TRBV28 to TRBJ1-2; no definite D call. Trimming took 8 bases from V and 10 from J, leaving 11 bases between them. The germline V gene has CDR1 MDHEN and CDR2 SYDVKM. The CDR3 runs to 10 residues. Here the CDR3 DNA reads TGTGCCAGCGGGCGTTATTTCTACACCTTC. This encodes CASGRYFYTF.

The gene calls are TRBV7-2 and TRBJ2-1, with 8 bases identical to TRBD2. Germline CDR1 is SGHTA and CDR2 is FQGNSA. The CDR3 totals 15 residues. Unmatched junction bases numbered 5, after V lost 3 bases and J lost 4 bases. CDR3 sequence (DNA): TGTGCCAGCAGCTTTAGCGGGATGGTGTACAATGAGCAGTTCTTC. Translation gives CASSFSGMVYNEQFF.

This chain links TRBV7-2 with TRBJ2-1; 8 bases are shared with TRBD2. Unmatched junction bases numbered 6, after V lost 4 bases and J lost 1 base. The CDR3 runs to 16 residues. Germline CDR1 and CDR2: SGHTA and FQGNSA. CDR3 in DNA: TGTGCCAGCAGCTCCCAAGCGGGAGTGTCCTACAATGAGCAGTTCTTC. This gives the protein CASSSQAGVSYNEQFF.

The chain employs TRBV4-2 and TRBJ1-4; a weak D match, TRBD1 (5 bases). V gave up 0 bases and J gave up 0 bases, with 14 bases separating them. Per germline, CDR1 LGHNA and CDR2 YNFKEQ. This CDR3 spans 18 amino acids. The CDR3 DNA reads TGTGCCAGCAGCCAAGACTATCGGGGGGGTGCAACTAATGAAAAACTGTTTTTT. It is translated as CASSQDYRGGATNEKLFF.

The chain uses TRBV30 and TRBJ2-3, with TRBD2 as a possible D gene (5 bases). Looked up from germline, CDR1 is GTSNPN and CDR2 is SVGIG (reference sequence). The CDR3 totals 14 residues. Trimming took 2 bases from V and 0 from J, leaving 9 bases between them. CDR3 in amino acids: CAWSRRTSTDTQYF. The CDR3 DNA is TGTGCCTGGAGTCGACGGACTAGCACAGATACGCAGTATTTT.

The rearrangement joins TRBV27 to TRBJ1-1, with D maybe TRBD1 (5 bases). This CDR3 is 15 amino acids long. Germline CDR1 and CDR2: MNHEY and SMNVEV (reference sequence). The V end lost 3 bases, the J end lost 0 bases, and 11 bases lay between the germline ends. CDR3 DNA: TGTGCCAGCAGTTTCCTAGACAGACTGAACACTGAAGCTTTCTTT. It translates to CASSFLDRLNTEAFF.

This clone was picked up a small number of times. The chain joins TRBV27 to TRBJ2-3, with 8 bases identical to TRBD1. CDR1 is MNHEY, CDR2 SMNVEV, per germline (reference sequence). Trimming cost V 7 bases and J 1 base; bases outside gene matches: 13. This CDR3 spans 17 amino acids. The CDR3 here is CASKHVDRADRTDTQYF. The CDR3 coding sequence is TGTGCCAGCAAGCATGTGGACAGGGCGGACCGCACAGATACGCAGTATTTT.

The J gene is TRBJ2-7, the V gene TRBV28, with 8 positions matching TRBD2. The V segment lost 5 bases and the J segment 5 bases; nucleotides outside the gene matches: 17. CDR1 MDHEN and CDR2 SYDVKM come from the germline V gene. The CDR3 length is 17 residues. The CDR3 bases are TGTGCCAGCAGTCCAAGACACGGAAGCGGGAGTCTCCACGAGCAGTACTTC. Amino acids: CASSPRHGSGSLHEQYF.

This clone was picked up a small number of times. The rearrangement joins TRBV19 to TRBJ2-1, with D possibly TRBD2 on 5 matching bases. Trimming took 6 bases from V and 8 from J, leaving 14 bases between them. From germline, CDR1 is LNHDA and CDR2 SQIVND (reference sequence). The CDR3 runs 13 residues. The CDR3 region has the DNA TGTGCCAGTAGGGTTAGCGATCGTTATGAGCAGTTCTTC. Protein product: CASRVSDRYEQFF.

This clone appeared a few times. This chain joins TRBV28 and TRBJ1-6; 8 positions agree with TRBD1. This CDR3 is built from 13 residues. Germline-derived CDR1 and CDR2 are MDHEN and SYDVKM. V lost 8 bases and J lost 13; bases outside the gene matches: 10. CDR3 coding DNA: TGTGCCAGCGAAGACAGGGGTAATCGGCCCCTCCACTTT. As protein: CASEDRGNRPLHF.

For the CDR3, the DNA is TGTGCCAGTAGTATAGTTAAACGGGAGAGTGAGCAGTTCTTC. Protein sequence: CASSIVKRESEQFF. V usage is TRBV19 and J usage is TRBJ2-1; D perhaps matches TRBD2 (6 bases). Trimming shortened V by 1 base and J by 9 bases, and 13 bases separated the two germline ends. Germline-derived CDR1 and CDR2 are LNHDA and SQIVND (reference sequence). The CDR3 has 14 amino acids.

The chain employs TRBV5-1 and TRBJ2-2; D is uncertain. In germline, CDR1 is SGHRS, CDR2 YFSETQ. V lost 0 bases to trimming and J lost 7 bases, with 10 bases between them. The CDR3 covers 14 residues. CDR3 region: CASSLANTGGELFF. The CDR3, as DNA: TGCGCCAGCAGCTTGGCCAATACGGGCGGGGAGCTGTTTTTT.

This sequence joins TRBV6-1 and TRBJ1-4; no definite D call. Trimming removed 6 bases at V and 5 bases at J, with 16 bases between. Looked up from germline, CDR1 is MNHNS and CDR2 is SASEGT. CDR3 length equals 15 residues. The CDR3 DNA sequence: TGTGCCAGCAGGGGAGGGAGGGCTCTCAATGAAAAACTGTTTTTT. This encodes CASRGGRALNEKLFF.

The J gene is TRBJ2-7, the V gene TRBV7-2, with 16 bases lining up with TRBD2. Looked up from germline, CDR1 is SGHTA and CDR2 is FQGNSA. V gave up 2 bases and J gave up 6 bases; unmatched junction bases: 7. CDR3 size: 17 residues. In DNA, the CDR3 is TGTGCCAGCAGCTTACCCGGGACTAGCGGGAGGGCTCGCGAGCAGTACTTC. Its protein product is CASSLPGTSGRAREQYF.

The rearrangement joins TRBV7-2 to TRBJ2-5, with D perhaps matching TRBD2 (6 bases). The CDR3 extends over 15 amino acids. From germline, CDR1 is SGHTA and CDR2 FQGNSA. Trimming shortened V by 3 bases and J by 7 bases, and 18 bases separated the two germline ends. The CDR3 DNA reads as TGTGCCAGCAGCTTGCGGGAAATGGGGCCAGGGACCCAGTACTTC. It encodes CASSLREMGPGTQYF.

There are a few counts of this clone. The chain combines TRBV10-2 with TRBJ2-7; D is uncertain. The CDR3 totals 12 residues. Trimming took off 4 bases at V and 3 bases at J, with 7 bases between the two ends. Germline V gives CDR1 WSHSY, CDR2 SAAADI. CDR3 residues: CASSAQDYEQYF. The CDR3 DNA is TGCGCCAGCAGTGCTCAGGACTACGAGCAGTACTTC.

The gene calls are TRBV10-2 and TRBJ2-2; D may be TRBD1 (5 bases). V gave up 6 bases and J gave up 7 bases, with 12 bases separating them. This CDR3 has 13 amino acids. Per the germline V gene, CDR1 is WSHSY and CDR2 is SAAADI. The CDR3: CASRDNRGGELFF. In nucleotides, the CDR3 is TGCGCCAGCAGAGATAATAGGGGCGGGGAGCTGTTTTTT.

CDR3: CARETGSPGELFF. CDR3 in DNA: TGTGCCAGAGAGACAGGGTCCCCCGGGGAGCTGTTTTTT. The J gene is TRBJ2-2, the V gene TRBV19; 7 bases are a match to TRBD1. J was trimmed by 6 bases and V by 9 bases; bases with no gene match: 7. The CDR3 is made up of 13 amino acids. Germline values: CDR1 LNHDA, CDR2 SQIVND (reference sequence).

This clone has only a few counts. V and J are TRBV2 and TRBJ2-7; TRBD1 matches at 8 bases. Germline trimming cut 4 bases from V and 4 bases from J; bases unmatched to any gene: 18. This CDR3 comprises 18 residues. Germline lookup yields CDR1 SNHLY and CDR2 FYNNEI. DNA of the CDR3: TGTGCCAGCAGTGTTTGGTCAGGGTACGGGACAGGCAGATACGAGCAGTACTTC. Its translation is CASSVWSGYGTGRYEQYF.

The rearrangement joins TRBV2 to TRBJ2-5; no firm D call. Trimming removed 4 bases from V and 5 bases from J, with 5 bases in between. Germline V lookup: CDR1 SNHLY, CDR2 FYNNEI. The CDR3 length is 11 residues. The CDR3: CASSVSETQYF. Written as DNA, the CDR3 is TGTGCCAGCAGTGTTAGCGAGACCCAGTACTTC.

The J gene is TRBJ2-3, the V gene TRBV7-2; TRBD1 might be the D (6 bases). CDR1 is SGHTA and CDR2 is FQGNSA in the germline V gene. V gave up 6 bases and J gave up 0 bases, with 22 bases separating them. The CDR3 runs 18 residues. Written as DNA, the CDR3 is TGTGCCAGCAGGTTCGGATTGGGGGCTCTCCCTAGCACAGATACGCAGTATTTT. Its translation: CASRFGLGALPSTDTQYF.

The V and J genes are TRBV5-5 and TRBJ2-1, with TRBD2 matching 8 bases. The CDR3 covers 15 residues. The germline V gene has CDR1 SGHKS and CDR2 YYEKEE (reference sequence). Germline trimming cut 0 bases from V and 3 bases from J; bases unmatched to any gene: 2. The CDR3 protein is CASSLGAGVYNEQFF. For the CDR3, the DNA is TGTGCCAGCAGCTTGGGAGCGGGGGTCTACAATGAGCAGTTCTTC.

The rearrangement joins TRBV5-1 to TRBJ1-1, with 9 bases lining up with TRBD1. Germline CDR1 reads SGHRS; CDR2 reads YFSETQ. With 4 bases clipped from V and 5 bases from J, the junction kept 6 bases outside the gene matches. This CDR3 is built from 14 residues. CDR3 in amino acids: CASSQQGARTEAFF. DNA for the CDR3: TGCGCCAGCAGCCAACAGGGGGCGCGGACTGAAGCTTTCTTT.

This clone was observed a few times. The V gene is TRBV5-8, the J gene TRBJ1-4, with a weak D call TRBD1 (6 bases). The CDR3 runs 12 residues. The germline V and J ends were trimmed by 2 bases and 8 bases, with 7 bases remaining between them. Germline lookup yields CDR1 SGHTS and CDR2 YDEGEE. CDR3 coding DNA: TGTGCCAGCAGCTTTGACAGGGAAAAACTGTTTTTT. Protein sequence: CASSFDREKLFF.

The V call is TRBV5-1, the J call TRBJ2-5; tentatively, D is TRBD1 (5 bases). CDR1 is SGHRS and CDR2 is YFSETQ in the germline V gene. Trimming took 0 bases from V and 4 from J, leaving 10 bases between them. There are 14 residues in the CDR3. In DNA, the CDR3 is TGCGCCAGCAGCTTGGGGTCAGGGTTAGAGACCCAGTACTTC. The encoded protein is CASSLGSGLETQYF.

The chain combines TRBV4-1 with TRBJ1-5; D uncertain. Trimming took 2 bases from V and 7 from J, leaving 9 bases between them. The germline V gene has CDR1 MGHRA and CDR2 YSYEKL. The CDR3 length is 13 residues. Here the CDR3 DNA reads TGCGCCAGCAGCCAATCGGGGTTACAGCCCCAGCATTTT. This translates into CASSQSGLQPQHF.

This chain connects TRBV5-1 to TRBJ1-5; unclear D gene. The CDR3 runs 13 residues. Trimming left V 2 bases short and J 5 bases short, with 8 bases between. Germline values: CDR1 SGHRS, CDR2 YFSETQ. The CDR3: CASSLDGDQPQHF. CDR3 in DNA: TGCGCCAGCAGCTTAGACGGGGATCAGCCCCAGCATTTT.

The chain carries TRBV7-2 and TRBJ2-5; weak D call: TRBD1 (6 bases). The CDR3 extends over 13 amino acids. Germline CDR1 reads SGHTA; CDR2 reads FQGNSA. V gave up 6 bases and J gave up 4 bases, with 12 bases separating them. CDR3 sequence reads: CASRPTGPETQYF. The CDR3 coding sequence is TGTGCCAGCAGACCGACAGGACCAGAGACCCAGTACTTC.

The chain is built from TRBV2 and TRBJ2-5; 9 nucleotides line up with TRBD2. The germline gives CDR1 SNHLY, CDR2 FYNNEI. The V segment lost 5 bases and the J segment 5 bases; nucleotides outside the gene matches: 6. The CDR3 length is 14 residues. CDR3 in amino acids: CASSPIAGVETQYF. The CDR3 coding sequence is TGTGCCAGCAGTCCCATAGCGGGAGTGGAGACCCAGTACTTC.

A few counts support this clone. V and J are TRBV6-1 and TRBJ2-3; 10 nucleotides align to TRBD2. Germline lookup yields CDR1 MNHNS and CDR2 SASEGT. This CDR3 region has 15 residues. V was clipped by 3 bases and J by 6 bases; unmatched bases: 6. DNA for the CDR3: TGTGCCAGCAGTGAGGGAGGACTAGCGGCGGATACGCAGTATTTT. Its translation is CASSEGGLAADTQYF.